This T cell receptor beta chain originates from a study of T-cell memory formation after mild COVID-19. Germline V gives CDR1 DFQATT, CDR2 SNEGSKA (reference sequence). The CDR3 sequence is 14 residues long. V dropped 3 bases and J dropped 5; count of bases not matched to a gene: 6. This clonotype was observed a few times. Its antigen is not identified. Overall study results and limits: Pre-infection memory contained some responding clones, which suggested that cross-reactive memory had joined.

Amplification by 5'RACE using constant-segment primers produced TCR alpha and TCR beta cDNA libraries that carried sample barcodes and UMIs. In TCRdb, the 5' RACE reads were re-called with MiXCR into one record per CDR3 protein. The table has 300,000 to 350,000 distinct CDR3 sequences, roughly an eighth seen once. The receptor's source is a man aged 18 to 29 who had mild COVID-19 (a few samples of this study predate the infection). Cell type and time point are not known. This rearrangement joins TRBV20-1 to TRBJ1-5; 8 bases map to TRBD1. The specimen sequenced was PBMCs or a T cell subset sorted from them (not recorded which). CDR3 loop: CSASFGTGYQPQHF. The DNA for the CDR3 is TGCAGTGCTAGCTTCGGGACAGGTTATCAGCCCCAGCATTTT.